This TCR beta chain originates from a study of T cell responses to AZD1222 COVID-19 vaccine. Germline V gene data show CDR1 as LNHDA and CDR2 as SQIVND (reference sequence). The CDR3 consists of 17 residues. Trimming took 7 bases from V and 0 from J, leaving 19 bases between them. This table comes from immunoSEQ multiplex PCR, and its TCRdb copy is limited to in-frame clones, with some not included. The data show about 180,000 clones, roughly 87% seen once. The receptor's source is an adult in good health. The sample consisted of peripheral blood, taken on day 0 of AZD1222 vaccination. The chain joins TRBV19 to TRBJ1-5; D uncertain. The CDR3 here is CASKREGSQYSNQPQHF. In DNA form, the CDR3 reads TGTGCCAGTAAGAGGGAGGGCAGCCAGTATAGCAATCAGCCCCAGCATTTT. Filled out from reference TRBV19 and TRBJ1-5, the complete variable domain reads DGGITQSPKYLFRKEGQNVTLSCEQNLNHDAMYWYRQDPGQGLRLIYYSQIVNDFQKGDIAEGYSVSREKKESFPLTVTSAQKNPTAFYLCASKREGSQYSNQPQHFGDGTRLSIL.